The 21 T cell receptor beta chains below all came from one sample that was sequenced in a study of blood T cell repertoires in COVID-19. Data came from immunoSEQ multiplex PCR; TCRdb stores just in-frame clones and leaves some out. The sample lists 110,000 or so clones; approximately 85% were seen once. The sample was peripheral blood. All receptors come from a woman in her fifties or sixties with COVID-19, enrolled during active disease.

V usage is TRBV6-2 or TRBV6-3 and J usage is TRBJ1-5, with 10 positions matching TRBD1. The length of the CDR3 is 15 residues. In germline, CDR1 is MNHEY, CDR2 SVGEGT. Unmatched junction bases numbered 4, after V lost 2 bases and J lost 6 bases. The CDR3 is CASSYGTGVSQPQHF. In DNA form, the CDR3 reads TGTGCCAGCAGTTACGGGACAGGGGTTTCTCAGCCCCAGCATTTT.

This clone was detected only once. The CDR3, as DNA: TGTGCCTGGAGCCCCCAGGCATCAGGGGAAAAACTGTTTTTT. This encodes CAWSPQASGEKLFF. This chain connects TRBV30 to TRBJ1-4; TRBD1 might be the D (5 bases). Germline V lookup: CDR1 GTSNPN, CDR2 SVGIG (reference sequence). Trimming stripped 3 bases from V and 8 bases from J, with 16 bases between. The CDR3 spans 14 residues.

Written as DNA, the CDR3 is TGTGCCACCAGCGTAGCGGAGACCCAGTACTTC. Protein sequence: CATSVAETQYF. This chain uses TRBV24-1 with TRBJ2-5; a possible D gene is TRBD2 (5 bases). V lost 7 bases and J lost 5, with 7 bases in between. CDR1 KGHDR and CDR2 SFDVKD come from the germline V gene. This CDR3 comprises 11 residues.

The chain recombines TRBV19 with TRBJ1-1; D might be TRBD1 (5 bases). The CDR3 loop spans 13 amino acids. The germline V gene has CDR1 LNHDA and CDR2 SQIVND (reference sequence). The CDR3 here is CASTAGLRAEAFF. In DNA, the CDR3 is TGTGCATCTACCGCAGGGCTAAGGGCTGAAGCTTTCTTT.

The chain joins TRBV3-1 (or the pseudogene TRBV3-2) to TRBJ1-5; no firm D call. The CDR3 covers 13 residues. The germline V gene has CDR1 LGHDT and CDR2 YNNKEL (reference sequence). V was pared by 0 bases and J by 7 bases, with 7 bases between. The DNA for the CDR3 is TGTGCCAGCAGCCAAGATGGAGGGCAGCCCCAGCATTTT. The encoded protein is CASSQDGGQPQHF.

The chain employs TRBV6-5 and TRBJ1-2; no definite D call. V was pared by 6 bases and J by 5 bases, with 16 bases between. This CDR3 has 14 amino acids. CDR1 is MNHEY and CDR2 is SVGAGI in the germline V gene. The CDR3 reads CASSNPGLIYGYTF. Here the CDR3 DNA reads TGTGCCAGCAGCAACCCCGGACTGATATATGGCTACACCTTC.

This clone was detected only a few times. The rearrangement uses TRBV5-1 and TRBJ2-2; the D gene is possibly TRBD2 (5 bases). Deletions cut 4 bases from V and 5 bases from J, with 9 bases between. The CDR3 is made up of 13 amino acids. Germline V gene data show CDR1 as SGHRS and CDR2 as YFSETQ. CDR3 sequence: CASSPGSTGELFF. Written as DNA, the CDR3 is TGCGCCAGCAGCCCGGGATCGACCGGGGAGCTGTTTTTT.

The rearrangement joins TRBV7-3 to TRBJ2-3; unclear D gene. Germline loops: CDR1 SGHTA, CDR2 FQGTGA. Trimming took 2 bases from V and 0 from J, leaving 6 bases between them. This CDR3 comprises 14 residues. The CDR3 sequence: CASSLASSTDTQYF. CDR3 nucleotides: TGTGCCAGCAGCTTAGCGTCTAGCACAGATACGCAGTATTTT.

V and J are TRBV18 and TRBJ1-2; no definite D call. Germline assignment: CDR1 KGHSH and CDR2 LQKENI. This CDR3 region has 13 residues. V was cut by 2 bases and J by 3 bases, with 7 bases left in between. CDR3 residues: CASSPGSDYGYTF. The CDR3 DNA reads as TGTGCCAGCTCACCAGGCAGTGACTATGGCTACACCTTC.

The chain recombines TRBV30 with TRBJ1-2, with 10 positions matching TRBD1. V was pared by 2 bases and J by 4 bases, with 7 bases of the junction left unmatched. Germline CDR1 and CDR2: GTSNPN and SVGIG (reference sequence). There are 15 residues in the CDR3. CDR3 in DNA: TGTGCCTGGAGTCTGGGGACAGGGGATTTCTATGGCTACACCTTC. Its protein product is CAWSLGTGDFYGYTF.

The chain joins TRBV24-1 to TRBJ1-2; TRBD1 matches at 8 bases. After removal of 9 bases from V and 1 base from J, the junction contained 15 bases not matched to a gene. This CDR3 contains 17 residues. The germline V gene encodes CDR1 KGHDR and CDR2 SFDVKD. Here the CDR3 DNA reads TGTGCCACCTCCCATCCGGACAGGGAGCGTTGTAACTATGGCTACACCTTC. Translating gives CATSHPDRERCNYGYTF.

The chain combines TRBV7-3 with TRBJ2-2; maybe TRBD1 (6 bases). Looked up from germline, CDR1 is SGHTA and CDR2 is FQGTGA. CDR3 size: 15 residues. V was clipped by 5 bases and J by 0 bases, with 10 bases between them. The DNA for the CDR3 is TGTGCCAGCAGCCGGGACATTTCGAACACCGGGGAGCTGTTTTTT. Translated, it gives CASSRDISNTGELFF. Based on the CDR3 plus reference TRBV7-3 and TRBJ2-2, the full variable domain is GAGVSQTPSNKVTEKGKYVELRCDPISGHTALYWYRQSLGQGPEFLIYFQGTGAADDSGLPNDRFFAVRPEGSVSTLKIQRTERGDSAVYLCASSRDISNTGELFFGEGSRLTVL.

Here the CDR3 DNA reads TGTGCCAGCAGCCCCCACAGGGGCCCCTGGGGCTATGGCTACACCTTC. It encodes CASSPHRGPWGYGYTF. The chain has TRBV3-1 (or the pseudogene TRBV3-2) and TRBJ1-2; TRBD1 agrees at 7 bases. The CDR3 runs 16 residues. V lost 4 bases, J lost 4 bases, and 12 bases stayed unmatched. Germline lookup yields CDR1 LGHDT and CDR2 YNNKEL (reference sequence).

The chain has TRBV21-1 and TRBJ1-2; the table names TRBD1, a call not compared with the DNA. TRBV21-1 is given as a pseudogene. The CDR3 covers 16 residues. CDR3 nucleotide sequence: TGTGCCAGCAGCAGTCCGGGACAGGACGTCCTTTGGGGCTACACCTTC. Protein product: CASSSPGQDVLWGYTF.

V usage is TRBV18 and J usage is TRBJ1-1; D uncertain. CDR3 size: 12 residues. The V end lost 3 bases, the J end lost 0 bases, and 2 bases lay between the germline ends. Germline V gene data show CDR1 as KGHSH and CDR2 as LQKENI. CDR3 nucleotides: TGTGCCAGCTCACCCATGAACACTGAAGCTTTCTTT. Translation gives CASSPMNTEAFF. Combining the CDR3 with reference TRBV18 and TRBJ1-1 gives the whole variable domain NAGVMQNPRHLVRRRGQEARLRCSPMKGHSHVYWYRQLPEEGLKFMVYLQKENIIDESGMPKERFSAEFPKEGPSILRIQQVVRGDSAAYFCASSPMNTEAFFGQGTRLTVV.

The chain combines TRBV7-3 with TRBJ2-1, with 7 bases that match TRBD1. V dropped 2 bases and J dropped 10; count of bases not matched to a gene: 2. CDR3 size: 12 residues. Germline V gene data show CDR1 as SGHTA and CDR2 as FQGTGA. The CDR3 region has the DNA TGTGCCAGCAGCTTAGAAGGGGGCGAGCAGTTCTTC. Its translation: CASSLEGGEQFF.

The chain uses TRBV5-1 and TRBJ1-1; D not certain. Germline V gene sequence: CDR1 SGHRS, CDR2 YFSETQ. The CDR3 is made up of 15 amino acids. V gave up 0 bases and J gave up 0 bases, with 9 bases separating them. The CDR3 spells CASSLGQIMNTEAFF. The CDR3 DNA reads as TGCGCCAGCAGCTTGGGCCAGATAATGAACACTGAAGCTTTCTTT.

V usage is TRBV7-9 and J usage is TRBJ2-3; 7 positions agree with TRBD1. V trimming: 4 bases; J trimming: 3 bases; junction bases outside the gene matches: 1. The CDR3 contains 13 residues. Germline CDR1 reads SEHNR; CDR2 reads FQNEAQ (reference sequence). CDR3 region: CASSWGQTDTQYF. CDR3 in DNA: TGTGCCAGCAGCTGGGGACAGACAGATACGCAGTATTTT.

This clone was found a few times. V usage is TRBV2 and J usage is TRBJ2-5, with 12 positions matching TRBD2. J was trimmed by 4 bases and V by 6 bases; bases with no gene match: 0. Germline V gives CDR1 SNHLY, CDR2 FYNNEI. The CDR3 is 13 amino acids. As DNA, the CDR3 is TGTGCCAGCAGGGGACTAGCGGGAGAGACCCAGTACTTC. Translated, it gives CASRGLAGETQYF.

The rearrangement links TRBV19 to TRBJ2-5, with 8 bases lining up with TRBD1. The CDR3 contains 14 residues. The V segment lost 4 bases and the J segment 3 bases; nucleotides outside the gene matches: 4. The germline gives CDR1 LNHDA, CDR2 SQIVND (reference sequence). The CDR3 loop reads CASSKDRGEETQYF. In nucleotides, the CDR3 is TGTGCCAGTAGTAAAGACAGGGGAGAAGAGACCCAGTACTTC.

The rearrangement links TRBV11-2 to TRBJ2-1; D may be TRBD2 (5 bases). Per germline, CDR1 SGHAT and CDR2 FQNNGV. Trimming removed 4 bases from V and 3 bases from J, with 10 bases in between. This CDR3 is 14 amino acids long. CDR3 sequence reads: CASSSVGVYNEQFF. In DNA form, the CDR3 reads TGTGCCAGCAGCTCTGTCGGGGTCTACAATGAGCAGTTCTTC.